This paragraph reports one T cell receptor (beta chain). This clonotype was counted only a few times. This receptor's antigen is unknown. One base away there is no much larger clone; base qualities are not given. Synthesis of TCR cDNA relied on 5'RACE template switching, a step that introduced a universal primer site along with unique molecular identifiers. cDNA synthesis was primed from both the TCR alpha and TCR beta constant segments. Library amplification used two PCR steps, and the second PCR step added sample barcodes and sequencing adapters. Sequencing of libraries was performed on Illumina HiSeq 2500 (2x100 bp) or NovaSeq (2x150 bp). In the source study's methods: MIGEC handled demultiplexing of reads and collapsing into UMI consensus sequences, while MiXCR performed V(D)J alignment. Vaccine-responding clonotypes were defined with edgeR using replicate PBMC samples, requiring FDR below 0.01 and a log2 fold change above 5 up to day 15. Bulk clonotypes were assigned CD4 or CD8 identity according to which sequenced CD4 or CD8 repertoire held them at higher abundance. TCRdb applied fastp at Q25 and MiXCR to the public reads, then kept only in-frame beta chains. Identical CDR3 protein sequences are pooled into one entry, listed with their most common genes and DNA. TCRdb, rather than the study authors, made the V and J calls. The sample data list just under 600,000 distinct CDR3 sequences, and approximately 12% of these were observed just once. The ten largest clones take up around an eighth of the sample.

CDR1 and CDR2, per the germline V gene (reference sequence), are GTSNPN and SVGIG. From the cysteine through the phenylalanine, the CDR3 covers 14 amino acids. The DNA shown is the 42-base CDR3, in frame from base 1. Trimming removed 5 bases from V and 2 bases from J, leaving 14 bases between the germline ends. This sample is part of a study of T cells after yellow fever vaccination (dated by TCRdb to the late 2010s). With respect to the entire study: The SMART-Seq v4 Ultra Low Input RNA kit was used to prepare libraries from fractions with low cell numbers. Bulk TCR alpha and beta repertoires were sequenced longitudinally to track T-cell clones before and after primary and booster YFV17D yellow fever vaccination. Two healthy male donors, one aged 18 to 29 and one aged 30 to 39 years, were included in the cohort. Blood was collected at multiple timepoints before and after primary and secondary immunization, and bulk PBMC replicates and cell subsets were isolated.

Interpreted using the paper, the treatment or condition label stands for: live attenuated yellow fever vaccine strain. At every blood-draw timepoint, two biological replicates of bulk PBMCs were collected. PBMCs were isolated from peripheral blood using a standard Ficoll-Paque protocol. TriZol was used to extract RNA from bulk PBMCs, CD4 and CD8 fractions, and dextramer-positive and dextramer-negative fractions. Study-wide findings and limitations: The study included only a couple of donors, which limits how far the findings can be generalized. After the booster, most clones that had expanded after primary vaccination were detected again (around 97% of CD4 and over 75% of CD8), suggesting broad maintenance of memory. The secondary T-cell response was weaker than the primary response but faster, peaking on day 5 instead of day 15. A small share of clonotypes occurred in both CD4 and CD8 compartments, likely arising from convergent recombination. Computational filtering was needed because FACS-sorted repertoires could contain abundant contaminating clonotypes from the bulk population.

Recombination connected TRBV30 to TRBJ2-3, with the identity of the D gene unclear. This sequence was found in a man aged 25 to 45 who received the YFV17D yellow fever vaccine. The input for sequencing was PBMCs, taken on the day of the yellow fever booster vaccination. The CDR3 loop reads CAWSPVLSTDTQYF. Here is the DNA: TGTGCCTGGTCACCCGTCCTATCCACAGATACGCAGTATTTT.